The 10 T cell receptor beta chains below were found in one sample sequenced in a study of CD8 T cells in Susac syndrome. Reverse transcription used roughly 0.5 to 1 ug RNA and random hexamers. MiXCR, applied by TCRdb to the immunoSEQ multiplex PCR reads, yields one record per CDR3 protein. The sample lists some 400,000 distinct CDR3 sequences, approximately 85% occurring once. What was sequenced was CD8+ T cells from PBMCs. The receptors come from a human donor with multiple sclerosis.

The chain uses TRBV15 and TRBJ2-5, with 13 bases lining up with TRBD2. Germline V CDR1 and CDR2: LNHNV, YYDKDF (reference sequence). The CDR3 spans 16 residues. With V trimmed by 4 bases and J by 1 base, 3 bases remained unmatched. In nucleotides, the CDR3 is TGTGCCACCAGCACGACTAGCGGGGGGCCCCAAGAGACCCAGTACTTC. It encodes CATSTTSGGPQETQYF.

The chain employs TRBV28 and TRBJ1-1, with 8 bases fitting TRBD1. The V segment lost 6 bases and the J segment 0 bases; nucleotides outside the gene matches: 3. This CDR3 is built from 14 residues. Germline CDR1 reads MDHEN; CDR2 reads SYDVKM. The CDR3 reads CASRGQGMNTEAFF. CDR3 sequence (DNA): TGTGCCAGCAGAGGACAGGGCATGAACACTGAAGCTTTCTTT.

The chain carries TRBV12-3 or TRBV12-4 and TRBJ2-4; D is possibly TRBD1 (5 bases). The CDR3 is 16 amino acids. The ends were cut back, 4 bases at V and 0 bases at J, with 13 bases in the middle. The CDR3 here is CASSSLQGLAKNIQYF. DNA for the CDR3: TGTGCCAGCAGTTCCCTCCAGGGTCTAGCCAAAAACATTCAGTACTTC.

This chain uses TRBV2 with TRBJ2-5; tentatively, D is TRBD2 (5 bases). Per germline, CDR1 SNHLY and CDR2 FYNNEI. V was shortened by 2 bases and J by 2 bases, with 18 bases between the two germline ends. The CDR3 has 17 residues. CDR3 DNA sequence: TGTGCCAGCAGTGAAATCGGTGGAATAGAGGGACAAGAGACCCAGTACTTC. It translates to CASSEIGGIEGQETQYF.

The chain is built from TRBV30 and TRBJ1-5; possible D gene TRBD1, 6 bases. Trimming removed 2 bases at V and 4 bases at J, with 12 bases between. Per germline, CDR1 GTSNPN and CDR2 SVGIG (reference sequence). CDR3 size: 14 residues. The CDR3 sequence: CAWSSGQPNQPQHF. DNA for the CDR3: TGTGCCTGGAGTTCAGGACAGCCTAATCAGCCCCAGCATTTT.

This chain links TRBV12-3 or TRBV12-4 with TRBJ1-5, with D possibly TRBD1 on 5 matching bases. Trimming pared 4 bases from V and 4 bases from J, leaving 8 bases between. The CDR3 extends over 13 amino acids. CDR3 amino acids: CASSWGPNQPQHF. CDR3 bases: TGTGCCAGCAGTTGGGGCCCGAATCAGCCCCAGCATTTT.

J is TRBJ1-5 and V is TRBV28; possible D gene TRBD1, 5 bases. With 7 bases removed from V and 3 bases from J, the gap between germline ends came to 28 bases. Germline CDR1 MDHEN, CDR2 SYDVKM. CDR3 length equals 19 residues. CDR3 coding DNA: TGTGCCAGCATGATCGGGGGGGATCGCGGGCGAAGGGCCAATCAGCCCCAGCATTTT. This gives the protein CASMIGGDRGRRANQPQHF.

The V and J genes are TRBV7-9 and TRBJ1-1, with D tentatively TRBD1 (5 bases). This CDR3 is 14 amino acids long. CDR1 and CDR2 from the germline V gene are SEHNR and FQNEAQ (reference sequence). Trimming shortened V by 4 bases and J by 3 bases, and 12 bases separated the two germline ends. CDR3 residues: CASSSEGIDTEAFF. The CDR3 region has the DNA TGTGCCAGCAGCTCAGAGGGGATAGACACTGAAGCTTTCTTT. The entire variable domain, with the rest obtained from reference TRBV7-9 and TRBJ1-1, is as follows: DTGVSQNPRHKITKRGQNVTFRCDPISEHNRLYWYRQTLGQGPEFLTYFQNEAQLEKSRLLSDRFSAERPKGSFSTLEIQRTEQGDSAMYLCASSSEGIDTEAFFGQGTRLTVV.

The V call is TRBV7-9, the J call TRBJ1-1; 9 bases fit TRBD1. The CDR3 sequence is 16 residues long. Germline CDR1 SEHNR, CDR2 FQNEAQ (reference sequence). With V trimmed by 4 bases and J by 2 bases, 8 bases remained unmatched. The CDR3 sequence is CASSSERDRVNTEAFF. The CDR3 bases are TGTGCCAGCAGCTCAGAGAGGGACAGGGTTAACACTGAAGCTTTCTTT.

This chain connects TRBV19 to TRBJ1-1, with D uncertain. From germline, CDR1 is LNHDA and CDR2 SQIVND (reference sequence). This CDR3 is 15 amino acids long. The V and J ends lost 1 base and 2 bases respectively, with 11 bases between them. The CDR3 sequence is CASSIGGYSNTEAFF. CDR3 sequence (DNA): TGTGCCAGTAGTATAGGTGGATACTCTAACACTGAAGCTTTCTTT.